The 26 T cell receptor beta chains below were found in one sample sequenced in a study of identical twins. TCRdb independently ran MiXCR on the 5' RACE reads; one entry per CDR3 protein. The sample holds about 1.7 million distinct CDR3 sequences; about 32% are singletons and the top ten take 0.25% to 0.3%. Sequencing was carried out using cord blood. The source is a newborn girl in good health.

The genes are TRBV25-1 and TRBJ2-1; the match to TRBD2 covers 9 bases. J was trimmed by 10 bases and V by 6 bases; bases with no gene match: 10. The CDR3 covers 14 residues. Germline CDR1 MGHDK, CDR2 SYGVNS. The CDR3: CASREAGGYYEQFF. The CDR3 nucleotides read TGTGCCAGCAGAGAAGCGGGGGGTTACTACGAGCAGTTCTTC. Full variable domain (missing parts from reference TRBV25-1 and TRBJ2-1): EADIYQTPRYLVIGTGKKITLECSQTMGHDKMYWYQQDPGMELHLIHYSYGVNSTEKGDLSSESTVSRIRTEHFPLTLESARPSHTSQYLCASREAGGYYEQFFGPGTRLTVL.

This clonotype was recorded a few times. The chain links TRBV28 to TRBJ2-2, with 12 bases fitting TRBD2. Trimming removed 8 bases from V and 3 bases from J; junction bases left unmatched: 1. Per germline, CDR1 MDHEN and CDR2 SYDVKM. The CDR3 is 14 amino acids. The CDR3 DNA sequence: TGTGCCAGCCGACTAGCGGGAGACACCGGGGAGCTGTTTTTT. Its protein is CASRLAGDTGELFF. The complete variable domain, with remaining parts taken from reference TRBV28 and TRBJ2-2, reads DVKVTQSSRYLVKRTGEKVFLECVQDMDHENMFWYRQDPGLGLRLIYFSYDVKMKEKGDIPEGYSVSREKKERFSLILESASTNQTSMYLCASRLAGDTGELFFGEGSRLTVL.

This clonotype was picked up many times. This chain links TRBV29-1 with TRBJ2-7; D call uncertain. CDR3 length equals 12 residues. V dropped 5 bases and J dropped 6 bases, with 14 bases sitting between them. Looked up from germline, CDR1 is SQVTM and CDR2 is ANQGSEA. CDR3 nucleotide sequence: TGCAGCGTTACGCTCTTAGGGTTCGAGCAGTACTTC. Residues: CSVTLLGFEQYF.

This clonotype was recorded a few times. The chain recombines TRBV10-2 with TRBJ2-7; D uncertain. The CDR3 runs 13 residues. Germline V gene lookup returns CDR1 WSHSY and CDR2 SAAADI. Deletions cut 2 bases from V and 5 bases from J, with 10 bases between. In DNA form, the CDR3 reads TGCGCCAGCAGTGAGAGGAGAACAGACGAGCAGTACTTC. Its translation: CASSERRTDEQYF.

This clonotype was seen many times. V usage is TRBV2 and J usage is TRBJ2-7, with 7 bases fitting TRBD2. The CDR3 loop spans 13 amino acids. The germline gives CDR1 SNHLY, CDR2 FYNNEI. V shed 0 bases and J 4 bases; nucleotides not matched to a gene: 0. CDR3 nucleotide sequence: TGTGCCAGCAGTGAAGCGCGGGGGTACGAGCAGTACTTC. It encodes CASSEARGYEQYF.

The chain links TRBV18 to TRBJ1-2; a possible D gene is TRBD1 (5 bases). Per germline, CDR1 KGHSH and CDR2 LQKENI. CDR3 size: 14 residues. Trimming pared 1 base from V and 3 bases from J, leaving 9 bases between. CDR3 amino acids: CASSPRTLDYGYTF. The DNA for the CDR3 is TGTGCCAGCTCACCACGGACACTGGACTATGGCTACACCTTC.

This clonotype showed up just a few times. The V call is TRBV12-3 or TRBV12-4, the J call TRBJ2-3, with 9 bases aligning to TRBD2. After removal of 3 bases from V and 5 bases from J, the junction contained 3 bases not matched to a gene. The CDR3 length is 14 residues. In nucleotides, the CDR3 is TGTGCCAGCAGTTTTGCGGGGGGGCGAGATACGCAGTATTTT. This encodes CASSFAGGRDTQYF.

The chain carries TRBV2 and TRBJ1-6; D call uncertain. Between the trimmed V and J ends, which lost 4 bases and 7 bases, there was a span of 11 bases. The germline gives CDR1 SNHLY, CDR2 FYNNEI. The CDR3 contains 14 residues. The CDR3 here is CASSGRGGNSPLHF. The CDR3, as DNA: TGTGCCAGCAGTGGCCGCGGCGGGAATTCACCCCTCCACTTT.

This clonotype was recorded a few times. The J gene is TRBJ1-5, the V gene TRBV28, with 8 nucleotides matching TRBD1. The ends lost 2 bases at V and 1 base at J; junction bases unmatched: 10. Germline values: CDR1 MDHEN, CDR2 SYDVKM. CDR3 size: 18 residues. The CDR3 is CASSLQDRAIYSNQPQHF. CDR3 in DNA: TGTGCCAGCAGTTTACAGGACAGGGCTATATACAGCAATCAGCCCCAGCATTTT. Full variable domain (remainder filled in from reference TRBV28 and TRBJ1-5): DVKVTQSSRYLVKRTGEKVFLECVQDMDHENMFWYRQDPGLGLRLIYFSYDVKMKEKGDIPEGYSVSREKKERFSLILESASTNQTSMYLCASSLQDRAIYSNQPQHFGDGTRLSIL.

The CDR3 DNA reads as TGTGCCATCAGTGAGTCCCAGGGGCCTTATGGCTACACCTTC. Protein product: CAISESQGPYGYTF. The V gene is TRBV10-3, the J gene TRBJ1-2, with a tentative D call TRBD1 (6 bases). V was pared by 0 bases and J by 5 bases, with 10 bases between. Germline V gene lookup returns CDR1 ENHRY and CDR2 SYGVKD. The CDR3 contains 14 residues.

CDR3 nucleotide sequence: TGTGCCAGCAGTCAACAGACAGGGGATTCACCCCTCCACTTT. This translates into CASSQQTGDSPLHF. The chain couples TRBV28 to TRBJ1-6; 8 bases are shared with TRBD1. The V gene end was trimmed by 5 bases and the J gene end by 8 bases; junction bases not matched to a gene: 5. The CDR3 is made up of 14 amino acids. Germline lookup yields CDR1 MDHEN and CDR2 SYDVKM. The whole variable domain, filled in from reference TRBV28 and TRBJ1-6, reads DVKVTQSSRYLVKRTGEKVFLECVQDMDHENMFWYRQDPGLGLRLIYFSYDVKMKEKGDIPEGYSVSREKKERFSLILESASTNQTSMYLCASSQQTGDSPLHFGNGTRLTVT.

The chain links TRBV4-1 to TRBJ2-2, with 9 bases that match TRBD2. V gave up 2 bases and J gave up 6 bases; unmatched junction bases: 4. From germline, CDR1 is MGHRA and CDR2 YSYEKL. The CDR3 runs to 15 residues. CDR3 nucleotides: TGCGCCAGCAGCCAACGTAGCGGGAGCGCCGGGGAGCTGTTTTTT. It codes for CASSQRSGSAGELFF.

This clonotype turned up a few times. The V and J genes are TRBV29-1 and TRBJ2-7; 10 bases are shared with TRBD1. With V trimmed by 4 bases and J by 7 bases, 19 bases remained unmatched. The CDR3 covers 17 residues. Germline V gene sequence: CDR1 SQVTM, CDR2 ANQGSEA. CDR3 bases: TGCAGCGTTGCCGGGAATAGAATGGGACAGGGGATCGAAGAGCAGTACTTC. It is translated as CSVAGNRMGQGIEEQYF.

This clonotype was seen ten or more times. V usage is TRBV12-3 or TRBV12-4 and J usage is TRBJ2-3; D not resolved. The CDR3 contains 14 residues. Trimming cost V 5 bases and J 2 bases, with 11 bases left between them. The CDR3 reads CASSLPLFTDTQYF. The CDR3 DNA follows: TGTGCCAGCAGTCTGCCACTGTTCACAGATACGCAGTATTTT.

This clonotype was observed once. This clone may be a read error of a much larger clone one base away. The chain recombines TRBV29-1 with TRBJ2-4; TRBD2 matches at 11 bases. The germline gives CDR1 SQVTM, CDR2 ANQGSEA. Losses at the gene ends were 4 bases for V and 13 bases for J; bases not matched to a gene: 9. This CDR3 contains 13 residues. CDR3 in amino acids: CSVGSGRAYGQYF. The DNA of the CDR3 is TGCAGCGTTGGTAGCGGGAGGGCCTACGGGCAGTACTTC. Full variable domain (remainder filled in from reference TRBV29-1 and TRBJ2-4): SAVISQKPSRDICQRGTSLTIQCQVDSQVTMMFWYRQQPGQSLTLIATANQGSEATYESGFVIDKFPISRPNLTFSTLTVSNMSPEDSSIYLCSVGSGRAYGQYFGAGTRLSVL.

This clonotype was detected a few times. The V gene is TRBV25-1, the J gene TRBJ2-5; the D is unclear. Germline values: CDR1 MGHDK, CDR2 SYGVNS. V was trimmed by 4 bases and J by 0 bases, leaving 9 bases between them. The CDR3 extends over 14 amino acids. CDR3 loop: CASSAPHYQETQYF. The DNA of the CDR3 is TGTGCCAGCAGTGCGCCCCATTACCAAGAGACCCAGTACTTC. The entire variable domain, with the rest obtained from reference TRBV25-1 and TRBJ2-5, is as follows: EADIYQTPRYLVIGTGKKITLECSQTMGHDKMYWYQQDPGMELHLIHYSYGVNSTEKGDLSSESTVSRIRTEHFPLTLESARPSHTSQYLCASSAPHYQETQYFGPGTRLLVL.

The chain carries TRBV10-1 and TRBJ1-1; D is perhaps TRBD1 (5 bases). Looked up from germline, CDR1 is WNHNN and CDR2 is SYGVQD (reference sequence). The CDR3 sequence is 15 residues long. Trimming took 2 bases from V and 6 from J, leaving 16 bases between them. CDR3 residues: CASSEKYGRGAEAFF. The CDR3 region has the DNA TGCGCCAGCAGTGAGAAATACGGTCGGGGCGCTGAAGCTTTCTTT.

This chain links TRBV7-9 with TRBJ2-7; 7 bases map to TRBD1. V gave up 8 bases and J gave up 5 bases; unmatched junction bases: 6. The germline gives CDR1 SEHNR, CDR2 FQNEAQ (reference sequence). The length of the CDR3 is 12 residues. CDR3 region: CASGQGVHEQYF. CDR3 sequence (DNA): TGTGCCAGCGGGCAGGGGGTCCACGAGCAGTACTTC.

This clonotype was observed a handful of times. In DNA form, the CDR3 reads TGTGCCAGCAGCTCCCAGGGACTAGATAGCCACGAGCAGTACTTC. Amino acids: CASSSQGLDSHEQYF. The rearrangement links TRBV7-2 to TRBJ2-7, with 8 bases lining up with TRBD2. The CDR3 has 15 amino acids. With V trimmed by 4 bases and J by 5 bases, 10 bases remained unmatched. Germline V gene data show CDR1 as SGHTA and CDR2 as FQGNSA.

V gene TRBV25-1 combines with J gene TRBJ2-7; 16 bases align to TRBD2. The CDR3 is made up of 16 amino acids. Germline V CDR1 and CDR2: MGHDK, SYGVNS. J lost 7 bases, V lost 6 bases, and 9 bases had no gene match. CDR3 sequence: CASRSTGTSGRGEQYF. CDR3 bases: TGTGCCAGCAGATCGACCGGGACTAGCGGGAGGGGAGAGCAGTACTTC.

The J gene is TRBJ2-5, the V gene TRBV7-2, with D perhaps TRBD1 (8 bases). Gene TRBJ2-7 matches the end of the DNA better, so the J call may be wrong. This CDR3 has 16 amino acids. Germline CDR1 reads SGHTA; CDR2 reads FQGNSA. CDR3 sequence reads: CASSAQGGGSRYEQYF. In DNA, the CDR3 is TGTGCCAGCAGCGCACAGGGGGGGGGCTCCCGGTACGAGCAGTACTTC.

The chain uses TRBV11-2 and TRBJ1-2; the D gene is possibly TRBD1 (6 bases). Germline CDR1 SGHAT, CDR2 FQNNGV. Between the trimmed V and J ends, which lost 6 bases and 4 bases, there was a span of 18 bases. The CDR3 sequence is 15 residues long. This CDR3 is CASSATGNPIYGYTF. The CDR3 coding sequence is TGTGCCAGCAGTGCTACAGGGAATCCTATCTATGGCTACACCTTC.

The V gene is TRBV21-1, the J gene TRBJ1-4; TRBD1 was called by the table and not checked on the DNA. TRBV21-1 is a listed pseudogene. The length of the CDR3 is 16 residues. The CDR3, as DNA: TGTGCCAGCAGCCCACAGGGCCTTGCAACTAATGAAAAACTGTTTTTT. Translation gives CASSPQGLATNEKLFF.

The rearrangement uses TRBV28 and TRBJ2-4, with D perhaps assigned TRBD1 or TRBD2 (5 bases each). The end of the DNA is better explained by TRBJ2-7, so the J call may be wrong. This CDR3 has 14 amino acids. Germline V gives CDR1 MDHEN, CDR2 SYDVKM. CDR3 coding DNA: TGTGCCAGCAGTGGACCGGGACGGCCCTACGAGCAGTACTTC. It translates to CASSGPGRPYEQYF.

This clonotype was counted between two and nine times. The V gene is TRBV7-8, the J gene TRBJ2-3; 8 positions agree with TRBD2. V lost 0 bases, J lost 2 bases, and 10 bases stayed unmatched. The germline gives CDR1 SGHVS, CDR2 FQNEAQ. The CDR3 contains 18 residues. The CDR3 sequence is CASSLALAGITPTDTQYF. The CDR3 coding sequence is TGTGCCAGCAGCTTAGCCCTAGCGGGTATTACCCCCACAGATACGCAGTATTTT.

The rearrangement links TRBV9 to TRBJ2-1; 7 bases map to TRBD1. The CDR3 has 14 amino acids. Germline assignment: CDR1 SGDLS and CDR2 YYNGEE. V lost 7 bases and J lost 3; bases outside the gene matches: 7. CDR3 in amino acids: CASARGTVYNEQFF. The CDR3 region has the DNA TGTGCCAGCGCAAGGGGGACAGTCTACAATGAGCAGTTCTTC.